The entry that follows covers one T cell receptor (beta chain) sequence. The sample comes from a study of blood T cell repertoires in COVID-19. On the study more broadly: Researchers got acute and convalescent COVID-19 samples from the United States, Italy and Spain. The analysed material was cDNA or gDNA that came from T cells, B-cell-depleted T cells, or PBMCs.

This CDR3 comprises 16 residues. With 3 bases removed from V and 0 bases from J, the gap between germline ends came to 11 bases. Germline CDR1 is LNHNV and CDR2 is YYDKDF (reference sequence). How the authors handled the data: Reference gene primer amplification in the assay estimated nucleated cell counts. This table comes from immunoSEQ multiplex PCR, and its TCRdb copy is limited to in-frame clones, with some not included. That table furnishes V, J and clone size, whereas the DNA furnished D and trimming. The sample contains some 280,000 clones, under 90% of which appear only once. The clonotype comes from a woman aged 40 to 50 who had recovered from COVID-19. The chain joins TRBV15 to TRBJ1-4; D perhaps matches TRBD1 (6 bases). Specimen: peripheral blood. Written as DNA, the CDR3 is TGTGCCACCAGCAGGGACAGACTTGCAACTAATGAAAAACTGTTTTTT. The encoded protein is CATSRDRLATNEKLFF.